This is a list of T cell receptor beta chains from one sample in a study of blood T cell repertoires in COVID-19. Generated by immunoSEQ multiplex PCR, the TCRdb table keeps only in-frame clones and is missing some. The data show 25,000 to 30,000 clones, with roughly 90% seen just once and less than 3% held by the top ten. Sample: peripheral blood. Every receptor here comes from a human donor in a cohort sampled during active COVID-19. Both conserved end residues are part of each CDR3. Each record gives: V gene, J gene, D gene, clone size, CDR3 protein, CDR3 DNA. A D gene is named only where the DNA matches it firmly. Rows may omit the clone size; those that give it use once, few, many or a size class.

>TRBV2|TRBJ1-5|NA|NA
CASSGQINQPQHF
TGTGCCAGCAGTGGACAGATTAATCAGCCCCAGCATTTT
>TRBV5-4|TRBJ1-2|NA|NA
CASSLGTPMNYGYTF
TGTGCCAGCAGCTTGGGGACACCCATGAACTATGGCTACACCTTC
>TRBV15|TRBJ1-1|NA|NA
CATSRDYSAEAFF
TGTGCCACCAGCAGAGATTATTCGGCTGAAGCTTTCTTT
>TRBV7-3|TRBJ2-3|NA|NA
CARADPLEDTDTQYF
TGTGCCCGAGCGGACCCCCTGGAGGACACAGATACGCAGTATTTT
>TRBV2|TRBJ1-3|NA|once
CASSREGSGNTIYF
TGTGCCAGCAGTCGGGAAGGGTCTGGAAACACCATATATTTT
>TRBV6-5|TRBJ1-1|NA|few
CASRLQHTRGEAFF
TGTGCCAGCAGACTCCAGCATACCCGAGGTGAAGCTTTCTTT
>TRBV2|TRBJ2-3|NA|NA
CASSEQGGTDTQYF
TGTGCCAGCAGTGAACAGGGTGGTACAGATACGCAGTATTTT
>TRBV10-2|TRBJ2-5|NA|NA
CASVSRPGKETQYF
TGCGCCAGCGTTAGTCGTCCAGGCAAAGAGACCCAGTACTTC
>TRBV4-2|TRBJ2-1|NA|NA
CASSQVRPEQFF
TGTGCCAGCAGCCAAGTGCGTCCTGAGCAGTTCTTC
>TRBV2|TRBJ1-5|NA|NA
CASSRAGENNQPQHF
TGTGCCAGCAGTCGGGCGGGAGAGAACAATCAGCCCCAGCATTTT
>TRBV7-8|TRBJ2-5|TRBD1|NA
CASSSGGRETQYF
TGTGCCAGCAGCTCAGGGGGACGAGAGACCCAGTACTTC
>TRBV24-1|TRBJ1-4|NA|NA
CATSQGRPEKLFF
TGTGCCACCAGTCAGGGGCGCCCTGAAAAACTGTTTTTT
>TRBV24-1|TRBJ2-1|NA|NA
CATSVGSGAEQFF
TGTGCCACCAGTGTAGGTAGTGGGGCCGAGCAGTTCTTC
>TRBV29-1|TRBJ1-2|TRBD1|NA
CSVTGIRVETF
TGCAGCGTGACAGGGATAAGGGTAGAGACCTTC
>TRBV7-9|TRBJ1-2|NA|once
CASSPVMAANYGYTF
TGTGCCAGCAGCCCTGTTATGGCAGCGAACTATGGCTACACCTTC
>TRBV7-3|TRBJ1-1|NA|once
CASSSSGGRTFF
TGTGCCAGCAGCTCCTCGGGGGGGCGGACTTTCTTT
>TRBV24-1|TRBJ1-2|TRBD1|NA
CATSVFPPRGRGLNYGYTF
TGTGCCACCAGTGTTTTTCCCCCTCGCGGCAGGGGGCTTAACTATGGCTACACCTTC
>TRBV27|TRBJ2-5|TRBD1|NA
CASSRGQGAPETQYF
TGTGCCAGCAGTCGAGGACAGGGGGCTCCTGAGACCCAGTACTTC
>TRBV2|TRBJ1-1|NA|NA
CASSPAAALFEAFF
TGTGCCAGCAGTCCAGCAGCGGCCCTTTTCGAAGCTTTCTTT
>TRBV7-9|TRBJ1-1|NA|NA
CASRYTENTEAFF
TGTGCCAGCAGATACACAGAGAACACTGAAGCTTTCTTT
>TRBV19|TRBJ1-2|TRBD1|NA
CASSFTGVGSYGYTF
TGTGCCAGTAGTTTTACAGGGGTGGGTAGTTATGGCTACACCTTC
>TRBV5-4|TRBJ2-3|TRBD2|NA
CASSTRLAGGSDTQYF
TGTGCCAGCAGCACGAGACTAGCGGGGGGTTCAGATACGCAGTATTTT
>TRBV4-2|TRBJ2-1|TRBD2|NA
CASSQPQGTSGGLREQFF
TGTGCCAGCAGCCAACCACAGGGGACTAGCGGGGGATTGAGGGAGCAGTTCTTC
>TRBV5-1|TRBJ1-4|NA|NA
CASSLSGQTNEKLFF
TGCGCCAGCAGCTTGTCTGGACAAACTAATGAAAAACTGTTTTTT
>TRBV5-3|TRBJ1-5|NA|NA
CARKPSGGAKTQPQHF
TGTGCCAGAAAACCCTCGGGGGGCGCGAAGACTCAGCCCCAGCATTTT
>TRBV19|TRBJ2-1|TRBD1|NA
CASSATGEPYNEQFF
TGTGCCAGTAGCGCAACAGGGGAACCTTACAATGAGCAGTTCTTC
>TRBV10-3|TRBJ1-3|NA|few
CAGGGNTIYF
TGTGCCGGTGGGGGGAACACCATATATTTT
>TRBV10-3|TRBJ1-2|TRBD1|NA
CAIRNFALDREGGYTF
TGTGCCATCAGGAACTTCGCCCTAGACAGGGAAGGTGGCTACACCTTC
>TRBV12-3/TRBV12-4|TRBJ1-1|NA|NA
CASSLSGFSAFF
TGTGCCAGCAGTTTGTCAGGGTTTAGTGCTTTCTTT
>TRBV7-2|TRBJ1-4|TRBD1|NA
CASSQQGAGTEKLFF
TGTGCCAGCAGCCAACAGGGGGCCGGAACTGAAAAACTGTTTTTT
>TRBV6-5|TRBJ2-1|TRBD1|once
CASSLPGGNEQFF
TGTGCCAGCAGTTTGCCAGGGGGCAATGAGCAGTTCTTC
>TRBV28|TRBJ2-6|NA|NA
CASSLGLSSGANVLTF
TGTGCCAGCAGTTTAGGGCTCAGCTCTGGGGCCAACGTCCTGACTTTC
>TRBV29-1|TRBJ1-3|NA|NA
CSVKRPGFGNTIYF
TGCAGCGTTAAACGGCCGGGTTTCGGAAACACCATATATTTT
>TRBV20-1|TRBJ2-1|NA|NA
CSARYNNEQFF
TGCAGTGCTAGGTACAACAATGAGCAGTTCTTC
>TRBV7-9|TRBJ1-2|NA|once
CASSLKQADYGYTF
TGTGCCAGCAGCTTAAAACAGGCGGACTATGGCTACACCTTC
>TRBV4-3|TRBJ2-7|TRBD2|NA
CASSQDYNRGGLVEQYF
TGCGCCAGCAGCCAAGATTATAACCGGGGGGGCCTAGTCGAGCAGTACTTC
>TRBV19|TRBJ1-6|TRBD1|NA
CASSGQGVNSPLHF
TGTGCCAGTTCGGGACAGGGGGTTAATTCACCCCTCCACTTT
>TRBV2|TRBJ1-3|NA|NA
CASSQQGEGNTIYF
TGTGCCAGCAGTCAGCAGGGCGAAGGAAACACCATATATTTT
>TRBV5-4|TRBJ2-1|NA|NA
CASSGGAGVGTNEQFF
TGTGCCAGCAGCGGCGGCGCGGGCGTCGGTACAAATGAGCAGTTCTTC
>TRBV5-4|TRBJ1-2|NA|NA
CASSFGQRDYGYTF
TGTGCCAGCAGCTTTGGACAGAGAGACTATGGCTACACCTTC
>TRBV6-5|TRBJ2-7|TRBD1|once
CASGQGGAYEQYF
TGTGCCAGCGGACAGGGGGGAGCCTACGAGCAGTACTTC
>TRBV5-4|TRBJ1-2|NA|NA
CASSLAQGDYGYTF
TGTGCCAGCAGCTTGGCCCAAGGGGACTATGGCTACACCTTC
>TRBV18|TRBJ1-4|TRBD1|once
CASSPSGQVGFSEKLFF
TGTGCCAGCTCACCGTCAGGACAGGTTGGGTTTAGTGAAAAACTGTTTTTT
>TRBV19|TRBJ1-1|TRBD1|NA
CASSISGGNTEAFF
TGTGCCAGTAGTATATCAGGGGGGAACACTGAAGCTTTCTTT
>TRBV25-1|TRBJ1-1|NA|NA
CASSEQGITEAFF
TGTGCCAGCAGTGAACAGGGGATCACTGAAGCTTTCTTT
>TRBV6-5|TRBJ1-6|NA|NA
CASSYSPDRQNSPLHF
TGTGCCAGCAGTTACTCCCCCGACAGACAGAATTCACCCCTCCACTTT
>TRBV13|TRBJ1-3|NA|NA
CASSFFLGGSGNTIYF
TGTGCCAGCAGCTTTTTTCTCGGGGGCTCTGGAAACACCATATATTTT
>TRBV3-1/TRBV3-2|TRBJ2-7|TRBD1|NA
CASSNRDRAYEQYF
TGTGCCAGCAGCAACCGGGACAGGGCCTACGAGCAGTACTTC
>TRBV2|TRBJ1-1|NA|NA
CASSSNTEAFF
TGTGCCAGCAGCTCCAACACTGAAGCTTTCTTT
>TRBV18|TRBJ1-1|TRBD1|NA
CASSPLPGQGTNPTFEAFF
TGTGCCAGCTCACCACTCCCGGGACAGGGGACCAACCCAACCTTTGAAGCTTTCTTT
>TRBV7-3|TRBJ2-1|TRBD2|NA
CASSLSGEISYNEQFF
TGTGCCAGCAGCCTTAGCGGGGAGATCTCCTACAATGAGCAGTTCTTC
>TRBV7-3|TRBJ2-5|NA|NA
CASSFKGVGEKETQYF
TGTGCCAGCAGCTTTAAAGGAGTTGGGGAGAAGGAGACCCAGTACTTC
>TRBV7-9|TRBJ2-7|NA|NA
CASSLESSGVGRGAYEQYF
TGTGCCAGCAGCTTAGAGTCAAGTGGTGTTGGCAGGGGTGCCTACGAGCAGTACTTC
>TRBV16|TRBJ1-5|TRBD1|few
CASSHIDGTVGQPQHF
TGTGCCAGCAGTCATATCGACGGGACAGTCGGTCAGCCCCAGCATTTT